This T cell receptor (beta chain) came from a study of early T cells in non-severe SARS-CoV-2 infection. The wider study: The input, bulk RNA from unsorted whole blood, was sequenced, and chains were unpaired.

This clonotype was seen many times. Its antigen is currently unknown. Researchers attached unique molecular identifiers to individual cDNA molecules. A single record per CDR3 protein comes from TCRdb applying MiXCR to the 5' RACE reads. Of tens of thousands of distinct CDR3 sequences in the sample, about 9.3% were seen once. The V and J ends lost 6 bases and 2 bases respectively, with 10 bases between them. CDR3 length equals 13 residues. General observations from the study: Matching against VDJdb likely underestimated virus-specific expansions, favoring anti-spike CD8.

This TCR was recovered from an adult who was a healthcare worker with PCR-confirmed SARS-CoV-2 infection or an uninfected control (not recorded which). J is TRBJ1-1 and V is TRBV12-3 or TRBV12-4; the D is unclear. Sequencing was carried out using whole blood. The CDR3, as DNA: TGTGCCAGCAGCTCCAACTACAACACTGAAGCTTTCTTT. Translating gives CASSSNYNTEAFF.